Only one count was recorded for the clone carrying this TCR beta chain. The data stem from a study of shared clonotypes between healthy human individuals. The sorted-subset replicate PCRs were given around 200 ng DNA, which is about 29,000 T cell genomes. Assay used: immunoSEQ multiplex PCR; TCRdb lists only in-frame clones, some missing. The data contain about 1.5 million clones, 95% to 97% of them singletons. This CDR3 is 13 amino acids long. V lost 2 bases to trimming and J lost 7 bases, with 10 bases between them. CDR1 is SGHRS, CDR2 YFSETQ, per germline. Material: naive CD4+ T cells sorted from blood. Subset specified: CD45RA+ positively selected. The receptor's source is a man aged 25-45 years in good health. The J gene is TRBJ2-1, the V gene TRBV5-1; maybe TRBD2 (5 bases). The CDR3 loop is CASSFEVANEQFF. DNA of the CDR3: TGCGCCAGCAGCTTCGAGGTAGCGAATGAGCAGTTCTTC.